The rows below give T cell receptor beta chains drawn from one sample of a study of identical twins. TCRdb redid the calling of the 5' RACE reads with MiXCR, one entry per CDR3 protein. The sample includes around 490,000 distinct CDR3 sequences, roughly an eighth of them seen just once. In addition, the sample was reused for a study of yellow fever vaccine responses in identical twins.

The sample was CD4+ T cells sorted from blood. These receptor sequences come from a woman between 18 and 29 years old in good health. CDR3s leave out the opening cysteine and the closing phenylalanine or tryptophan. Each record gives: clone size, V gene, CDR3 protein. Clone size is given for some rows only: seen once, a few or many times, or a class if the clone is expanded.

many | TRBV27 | ASSGVSNGEKLF
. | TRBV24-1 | ATSDRGGMNTGELF
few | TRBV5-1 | ASSFEDTGGGQQY
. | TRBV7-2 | ASSLSSGSGDTQY
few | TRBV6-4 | ASSAFGTSSTGELF
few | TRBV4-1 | ASSRPGQGMGNSPLH
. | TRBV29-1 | SVGSAGTGLNEKLF
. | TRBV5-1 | ASSLVSGEDSPLH
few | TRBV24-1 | ATSDPPTPETQY
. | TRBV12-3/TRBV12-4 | AGLGGRTGELF
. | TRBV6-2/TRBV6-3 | ASSDPQGPYTGELF
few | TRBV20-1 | SAAAGGNQPQH
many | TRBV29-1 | SVEEFGRTTYEQY
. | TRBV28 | ASSLWTSGALNEQF
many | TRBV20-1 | SARDPRARTEAF
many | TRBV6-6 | ASLQGGREQY
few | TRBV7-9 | ASSLSTGTHFSYEQY
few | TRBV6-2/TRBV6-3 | ASRMDRSNQPQH
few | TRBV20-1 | SARVLAGGTGELF
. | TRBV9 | ASSGTLSYNEQF
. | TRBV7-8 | ASSWGREETQY
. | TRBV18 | ASSPEALGFYEQY
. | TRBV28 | ASSSRTSGGTYEQY
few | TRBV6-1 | ASKRGNSGNTIY